The T cell receptor beta chain described here comes from a study of post-analysis software for immune sequencing data. Study results and caveats: Multiple sclerosis was associated with a significant reduction in normalized Chao1 diversity relative to controls. Four or five TRBV segments, TRBV5-6, TRBV5-1 and TRBV20-1 among them, were found more frequent in patients than controls.

Each TCR beta cDNA library carried unique molecular identifiers. The authors obtained roughly 0.5 million cDNA molecules from around 1 to 9.1 million T cells. TCRdb called the PCR reads again in MiXCR, with one record for every CDR3 protein. The profile shows some 700,000 distinct CDR3 sequences, 55% to 60% of them singletons. This clonotype was seen only a few times. The target antigen is unknown. The CDR3 consists of 15 residues. Germline CDR1 MNHNY, CDR2 SVGAGI (reference sequence). V shed 5 bases, J shed 0 bases, and the junction held 7 bases outside the gene matches. The sample taken for sequencing was blood. V and J are TRBV6-6 and TRBJ2-7; TRBD2 matches 7 bases. The sequence was obtained from a girl aged 2 to 10 with multiple sclerosis. CDR3 DNA sequence: TGTGCCAGCAGTCCGGTGGGGGAGGGCTCCTACGAGCAGTACTTC. Translated: CASSPVGEGSYEQYF.